This paragraph reports one TCR beta chain. Its specificity is unknown. V lost 4 bases, J lost 7 bases, and 9 bases stayed unmatched. This CDR3 is built from 15 residues. Germline values: CDR1 SGHTA, CDR2 FQGNSA. These data originate in a study of shared clonotypes between healthy human individuals. Findings of the study overall: Sampling covered blood only; tissue repertoires likely differ.

The data were produced by immunoSEQ multiplex PCR, yet TCRdb's version contains in-frame clones alone and is incomplete. The sample consists of a few hundred thousand clones, around 76% of them appearing once. Donors included only healthy HIV-negative adults lacking recent acute infections or vaccinations. Sequenced sample: PBMCs. The chain joins TRBV7-2 to TRBJ2-7, with 11 bases identical to TRBD1. This clonotype was sampled from a woman aged 35 to 49 in good health. Some clones in this sample may be carry-over from other donors' samples. CDR3 bases: TGTGCCAGCAGCTATTCGGGACAGGGGGTATTAGAGCAGTACTTC. This sequence encodes CASSYSGQGVLEQYF.